This T cell receptor beta chain came from a study of blood T cell repertoires in COVID-19. Study as a whole: COVID-19 samples collected from the United States, Italy and Spain covered acute and convalescent phases. PBMCs, B-cell-depleted T cells, or T cells were the source of the cDNA or gDNA that made up the material.

Authors' processing steps: For nucleated cells, counts were estimated from reference gene primer amplification. Libraries were prepared by immunoSEQ multiplex PCR; TCRdb keeps only in-frame clonotypes and omits some of them. V and J calls and clone size follow that table, whereas D and trimming were derived from the DNA. The data contain about 110,000 clones, over 75% of them singletons. This clone was counted a single time. J gave up 4 bases and V 0 bases, and 2 bases lay outside the gene matches. CDR3 size: 13 residues. Germline V gene lookup returns CDR1 GTSNPN and CDR2 SVGIG (reference sequence). What was sequenced was peripheral blood. The chain has TRBV30 and TRBJ2-5; 7 positions match TRBD1. The clonotype comes from a man aged 45-60 years with acute or convalescent COVID-19. The CDR3 region has the DNA TGTGCCTGGAGTGTGGGACAGCTAGAGACCCAGTACTTC. Translated, it gives CAWSVGQLETQYF.